This TCR beta chain was obtained from a study of shared clonotypes between healthy human individuals. Some clones are missing from TCRdb's copy, which holds only in-frame ones; the method was immunoSEQ multiplex PCR. The sample shows over a million clones, roughly 96% of them seen only once. The J segment lost 6 bases and the V segment lost 5 bases, leaving 8 bases of the junction unmatched. This CDR3 contains 14 residues. CDR1 and CDR2 (germline): WSHSY, SAAADI. Concerning this clone itself: What it recognizes is unknown.

Study conclusions and caveats: Sampling covered blood only; tissue repertoires likely differ.

This sequence joins TRBV10-2 and TRBJ2-7, with 9 positions matching TRBD1. The sequencing input was naive CD4+ T cells sorted from blood. Subset defined: CD45RA+ positively selected. This clonotype was obtained from a man aged 25 to 40 in good health. The CDR3 loop reads CASSYRDRAPEQYF. The CDR3 coding sequence is TGCGCCAGCAGTTACCGGGACAGGGCCCCCGAGCAGTACTTC.